This note documents a single T cell receptor beta chain sequence. Its target is not known. From germline, CDR1 is WSHSY and CDR2 SAAADI. This CDR3 region has 13 residues. V dropped 5 bases and J dropped 2 bases, with 8 bases sitting between them. This sample stems from a study of memory CD4+ T cells and cytomegalovirus serostatus. Points from the study as a whole: CMV serostatus prediction reached median AUC roughly 0.95, or 0.91 with US-trained model. Each of 65 to 70 CMV-associated TCRbeta sequences occurred in one to five individuals.

The table came from immunoSEQ multiplex PCR; TCRdb's copy has only in-frame clones and leaves some out. The top ten hold roughly 0.71% of the sample, which has under 65,000 clones, about 73% seen once. The sort gate was single viable CD3+CD4+CD8-CD45RO+ cells for memory CD4+ T cells. After thawing, CD4+ T cells were positively selected. The sample was memory CD4+ T cells from blood. The source of this sequence is an adult in good health and CMV-seronegative. This chain links TRBV10-2 with TRBJ2-3, with no clear D. In DNA, the CDR3 is TGCGCCAGCAGTCCATCAAACACAGATACGCAGTATTTT. This sequence encodes CASSPSNTDTQYF.